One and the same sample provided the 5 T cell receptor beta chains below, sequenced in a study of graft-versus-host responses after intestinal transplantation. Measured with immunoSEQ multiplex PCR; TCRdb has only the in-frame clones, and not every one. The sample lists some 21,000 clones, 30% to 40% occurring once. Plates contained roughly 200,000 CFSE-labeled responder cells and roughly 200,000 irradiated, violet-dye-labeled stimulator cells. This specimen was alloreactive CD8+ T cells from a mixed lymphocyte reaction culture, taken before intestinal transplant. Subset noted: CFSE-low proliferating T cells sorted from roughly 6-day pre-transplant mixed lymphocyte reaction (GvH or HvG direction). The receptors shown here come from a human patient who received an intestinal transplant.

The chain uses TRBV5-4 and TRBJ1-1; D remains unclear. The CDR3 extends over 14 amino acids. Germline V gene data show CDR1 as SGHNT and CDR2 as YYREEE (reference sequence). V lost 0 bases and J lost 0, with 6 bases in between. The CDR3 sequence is CASSLVLVNTEAFF. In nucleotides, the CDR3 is TGTGCCAGCAGCTTGGTGTTGGTGAACACTGAAGCTTTCTTT.

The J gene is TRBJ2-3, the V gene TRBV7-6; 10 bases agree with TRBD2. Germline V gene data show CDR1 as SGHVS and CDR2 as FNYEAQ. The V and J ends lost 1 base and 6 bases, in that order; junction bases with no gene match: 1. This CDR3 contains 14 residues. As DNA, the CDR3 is TGTGCCAGCAGCTTAGAAGCGGGGGGGGATACGCAGTATTTT. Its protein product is CASSLEAGGDTQYF. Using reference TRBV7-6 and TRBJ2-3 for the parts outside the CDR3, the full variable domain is GAGVSQSPRYKVTKRGQDVALRCDPISGHVSLYWYRQALGQGPEFLTYFNYEAQQDKSGLPNDRFSAERPEGSISTLTIQRTEQRDSAMYRCASSLEAGGDTQYFGPGTRLTVL.

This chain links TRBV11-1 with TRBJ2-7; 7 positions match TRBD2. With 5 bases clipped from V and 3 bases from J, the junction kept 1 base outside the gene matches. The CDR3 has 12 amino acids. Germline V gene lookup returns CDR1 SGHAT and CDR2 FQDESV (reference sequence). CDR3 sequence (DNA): TGTGCCAGCAGCGGGGAGGGCTACGAGCAGTACTTC. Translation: CASSGEGYEQYF.

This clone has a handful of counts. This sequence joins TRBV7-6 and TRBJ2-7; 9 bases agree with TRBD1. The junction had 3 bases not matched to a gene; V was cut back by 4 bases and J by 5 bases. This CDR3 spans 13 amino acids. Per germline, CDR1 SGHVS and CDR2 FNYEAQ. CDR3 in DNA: TGTGCCAGCAGCTCCGGGACAGGGAACGAGCAGTACTTC. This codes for CASSSGTGNEQYF.

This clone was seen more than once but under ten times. In DNA, the CDR3 is TGTGCCAGCAGCCAAGATTTTCTGGACAGGGTACACTATGGCTACACCTTC. Residues: CASSQDFLDRVHYGYTF. The genes are TRBV11-2 and TRBJ1-2; 8 nucleotides agree with TRBD1. CDR1 is SGHAT and CDR2 is FQNNGV in the germline V gene. This CDR3 has 17 residues. V dropped 5 bases and J dropped 3; count of bases not matched to a gene: 14.